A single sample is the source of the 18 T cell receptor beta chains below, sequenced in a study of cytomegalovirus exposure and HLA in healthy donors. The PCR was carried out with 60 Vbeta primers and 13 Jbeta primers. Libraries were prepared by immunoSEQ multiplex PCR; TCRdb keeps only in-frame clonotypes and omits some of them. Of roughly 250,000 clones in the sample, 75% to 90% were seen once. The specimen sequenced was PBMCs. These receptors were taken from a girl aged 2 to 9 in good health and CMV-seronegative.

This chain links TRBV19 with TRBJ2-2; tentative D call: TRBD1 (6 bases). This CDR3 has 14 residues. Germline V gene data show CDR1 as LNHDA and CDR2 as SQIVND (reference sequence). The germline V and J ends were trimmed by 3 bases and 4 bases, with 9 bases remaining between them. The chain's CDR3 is CASSIWDTTGELFF. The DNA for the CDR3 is TGTGCCAGTAGTATCTGGGACACCACCGGGGAGCTGTTTTTT.

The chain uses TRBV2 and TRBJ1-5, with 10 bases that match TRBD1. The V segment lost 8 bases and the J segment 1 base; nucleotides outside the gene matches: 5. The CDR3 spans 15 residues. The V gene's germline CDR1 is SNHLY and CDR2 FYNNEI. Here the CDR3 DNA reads TGTGCCAGCTCTAGGGACAGGGGCAGCAATCAGCCCCAGCATTTT. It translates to CASSRDRGSNQPQHF. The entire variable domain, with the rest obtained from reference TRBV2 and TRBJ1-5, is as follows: EPEVTQTPSHQVTQMGQEVILRCVPISNHLYFYWYRQILGQKVEFLVSFYNNEISEKSEIFDDQFSVERPDGSNFTLKIRSTKLEDSAMYFCASSRDRGSNQPQHFGDGTRLSIL.

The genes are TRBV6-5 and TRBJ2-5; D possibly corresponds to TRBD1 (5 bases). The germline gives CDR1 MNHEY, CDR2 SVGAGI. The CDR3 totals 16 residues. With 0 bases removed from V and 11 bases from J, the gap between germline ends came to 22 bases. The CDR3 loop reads CASSYSRQSLAYAQYF. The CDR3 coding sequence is TGTGCCAGCAGTTACTCCAGACAGTCCCTTGCCTACGCGCAGTACTTC.

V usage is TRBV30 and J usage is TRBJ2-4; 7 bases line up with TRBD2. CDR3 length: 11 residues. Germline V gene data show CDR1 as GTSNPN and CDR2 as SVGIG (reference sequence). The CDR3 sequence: CAGEGEGIQYF. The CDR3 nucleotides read TGTGCTGGGGAGGGCGAGGGCATTCAGTACTTC.

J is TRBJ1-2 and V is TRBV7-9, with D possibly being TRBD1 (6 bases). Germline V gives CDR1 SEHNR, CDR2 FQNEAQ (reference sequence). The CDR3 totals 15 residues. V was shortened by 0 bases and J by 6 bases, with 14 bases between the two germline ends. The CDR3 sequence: CASSLASGGVDGYTF. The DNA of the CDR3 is TGTGCCAGCAGCTTAGCGTCGGGGGGCGTCGATGGCTACACCTTC. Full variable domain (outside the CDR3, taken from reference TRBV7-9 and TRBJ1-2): DTGVSQNPRHKITKRGQNVTFRCDPISEHNRLYWYRQTLGQGPEFLTYFQNEAQLEKSRLLSDRFSAERPKGSFSTLEIQRTEQGDSAMYLCASSLASGGVDGYTFGSGTRLTVV.

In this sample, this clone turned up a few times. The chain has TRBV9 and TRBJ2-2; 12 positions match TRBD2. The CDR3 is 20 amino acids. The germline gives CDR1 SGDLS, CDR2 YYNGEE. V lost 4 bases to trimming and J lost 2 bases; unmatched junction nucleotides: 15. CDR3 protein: CASSPRLAGGADSNTGELFF. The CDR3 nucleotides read TGTGCCAGCAGCCCCCGCCTAGCGGGGGGGGCTGATAGTAACACCGGGGAGCTGTTTTTT.

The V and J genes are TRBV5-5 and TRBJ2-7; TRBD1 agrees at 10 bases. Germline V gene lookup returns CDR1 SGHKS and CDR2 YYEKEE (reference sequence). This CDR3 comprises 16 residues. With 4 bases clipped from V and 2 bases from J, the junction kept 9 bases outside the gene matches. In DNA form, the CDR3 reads TGTGCCAGCAGCATGGGACAGGGGCGAGCAGCCTACGAGCAGTACTTC. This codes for CASSMGQGRAAYEQYF. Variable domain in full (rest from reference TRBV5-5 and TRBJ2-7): DAGVTQSPTHLIKTRGQQVTLRCSPISGHKSVSWYQQVLGQGPQFIFQYYEKEERGRGNFPDRFSARQFPNYSSELNVNALLLGDSALYLCASSMGQGRAAYEQYFGPGTRLTVT.

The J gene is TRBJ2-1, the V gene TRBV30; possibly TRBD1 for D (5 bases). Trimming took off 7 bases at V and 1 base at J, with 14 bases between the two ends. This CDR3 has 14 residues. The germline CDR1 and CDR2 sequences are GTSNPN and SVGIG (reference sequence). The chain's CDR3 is CASSGYPSYNEQFF. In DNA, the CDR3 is TGTGCCTCCTCAGGGTATCCTTCCTACAATGAGCAGTTCTTC.

CDR3: CASRDREYNEQFF. The CDR3 nucleotides are TGTGCCAGCAGAGACCGGGAATACAATGAGCAGTTCTTC. The chain is built from TRBV2 and TRBJ2-1, with D perhaps TRBD2 (5 bases). Per the germline V gene, CDR1 is SNHLY and CDR2 is FYNNEI. V lost 6 bases and J 4 bases, leaving 10 bases between the germline ends. This CDR3 has 13 residues.

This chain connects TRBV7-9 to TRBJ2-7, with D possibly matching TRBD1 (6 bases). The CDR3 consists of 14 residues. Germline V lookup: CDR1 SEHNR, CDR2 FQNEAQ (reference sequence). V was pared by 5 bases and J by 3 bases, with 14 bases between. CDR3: CASSTGLGLYEQYF. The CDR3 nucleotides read TGTGCCAGCAGCACAGGGTTAGGCCTCTACGAGCAGTACTTC.

The CDR3 nucleotides read TGCGCCAGCAGCCAAGATGGTAGCGGGCGGATAAATGAGCAGTTCTTC. Protein sequence: CASSQDGSGRINEQFF. The chain joins TRBV4-1 to TRBJ2-1, with 7 positions matching TRBD2. Germline V gene sequence: CDR1 MGHRA, CDR2 YSYEKL. The CDR3 spans 16 residues. V was pared by 0 bases and J by 7 bases, with 9 bases of the junction left unmatched.

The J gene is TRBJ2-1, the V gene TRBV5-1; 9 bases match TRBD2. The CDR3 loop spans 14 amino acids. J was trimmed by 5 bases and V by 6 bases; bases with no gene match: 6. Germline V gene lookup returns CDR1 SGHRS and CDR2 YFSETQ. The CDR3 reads CASTQREVNNEQFF. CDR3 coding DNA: TGCGCCAGCACCCAGCGGGAGGTCAACAATGAGCAGTTCTTC.

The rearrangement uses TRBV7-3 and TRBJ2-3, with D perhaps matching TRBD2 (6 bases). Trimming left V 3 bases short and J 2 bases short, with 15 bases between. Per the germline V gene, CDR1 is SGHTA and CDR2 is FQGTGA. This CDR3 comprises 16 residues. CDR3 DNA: TGTGCCAGCAGCTTTAATCCGGGACTTTTCACAGATACGCAGTATTTT. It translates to CASSFNPGLFTDTQYF.

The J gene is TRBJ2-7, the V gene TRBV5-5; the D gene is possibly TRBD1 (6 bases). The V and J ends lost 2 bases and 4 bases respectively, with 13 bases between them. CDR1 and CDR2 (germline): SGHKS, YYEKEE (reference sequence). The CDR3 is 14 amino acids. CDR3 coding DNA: TGTGCCAGCAGCTTTCCAGGGGACGGATACGAGCAGTACTTC. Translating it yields CASSFPGDGYEQYF.

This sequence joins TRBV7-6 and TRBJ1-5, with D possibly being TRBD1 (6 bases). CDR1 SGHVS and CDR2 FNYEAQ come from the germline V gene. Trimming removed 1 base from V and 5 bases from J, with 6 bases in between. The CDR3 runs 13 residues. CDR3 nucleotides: TGTGCCAGCAGCTTAGGGACAGATCAGCCCCAGCATTTT. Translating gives CASSLGTDQPQHF.

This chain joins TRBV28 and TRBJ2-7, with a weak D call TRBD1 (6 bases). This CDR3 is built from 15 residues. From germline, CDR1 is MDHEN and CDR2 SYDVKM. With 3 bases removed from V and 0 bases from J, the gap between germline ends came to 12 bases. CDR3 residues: CASSLGATSSYEQYF. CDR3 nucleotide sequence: TGTGCCAGCAGTTTGGGGGCCACGAGCTCCTACGAGCAGTACTTC.

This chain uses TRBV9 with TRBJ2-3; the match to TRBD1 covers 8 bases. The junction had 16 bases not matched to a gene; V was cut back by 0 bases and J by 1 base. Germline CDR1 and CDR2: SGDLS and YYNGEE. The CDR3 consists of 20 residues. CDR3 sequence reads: CASSVGTGQENGVGTDTQYF. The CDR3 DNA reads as TGTGCCAGCAGCGTAGGGACGGGACAGGAGAATGGGGTGGGCACAGATACGCAGTATTTT.

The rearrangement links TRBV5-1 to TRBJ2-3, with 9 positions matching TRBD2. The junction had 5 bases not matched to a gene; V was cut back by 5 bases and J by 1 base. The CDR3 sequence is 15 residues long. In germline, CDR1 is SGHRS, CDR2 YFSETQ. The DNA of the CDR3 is TGCGCCAGCAGAGAAGCGGGGGGTGGCACAGATACGCAGTATTTT. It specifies CASREAGGGTDTQYF.